Listed below are T cell receptor beta chains from one sample, sequenced in a study of shared clonotypes between healthy human individuals. Method: immunoSEQ multiplex PCR; TCRdb's copy keeps in-frame clones and lacks some. The sample has fewer than 2.5 million clones, 93% seen once; the top ten hold roughly 0.39%. The specimen sequenced was naive CD4+ T cells from PBMCs. These receptors all come from a man between 18 and 29 years old in good health. Some clones in this sample may be carry-over from other donors' samples. Both conserved end residues are part of each CDR3. D genes are given only for firm matches. Size values are once, few and many counts, or a class for expanded clones, and some rows have none.

v_call	j_call	cdr3_length	clone_size	d_call	cdr3_nt	cdr3_aa
TRBV29-1	TRBJ1-4	13	.	.	TGCAGCGTTGGGGGGTCAACTAATGAAAAACTGTTTTTT	CSVGGSTNEKLFF
TRBV28	TRBJ2-7	13	.	.	TGTGCCAGCAGTTACCGGAGCTCCTACGAGCAGTACTTC	CASSYRSSYEQYF
TRBV21-1	TRBJ1-2	11	few	.	TGTGCCAGCAGTTTTAACTATGGCTACACCTTC	CASSFNYGYTF
TRBV10-1	TRBJ2-7	18	.	.	TGCGCCAGCAGTGACCCTTTGGTGGGGACGTTGAGGATCTACGAGCAGTACTTC	CASSDPLVGTLRIYEQYF
TRBV28	TRBJ2-7	14	.	TRBD1	TGTGCCAGCAGTTCCCGACAGGGATCCTACGAGCAGTACTTC	CASSSRQGSYEQYF
TRBV19	TRBJ2-3	16	.	TRBD1	TGTGCCAGTAGACCCACCGGGACAGGGGGCACAGATACGCAGTATTTT	CASRPTGTGGTDTQYF
TRBV7-9	TRBJ1-3	14	.	.	TGTGCCAGCAGCTTAGTAGGGTCTGGAAACACCATATATTTT	CASSLVGSGNTIYF
TRBV2	TRBJ2-7	14	once	.	TGTGCCAGCAGTGAACAGGGAGCATTCTACGAGCAGTACTTC	CASSEQGAFYEQYF
TRBV5-1	TRBJ2-7	12	.	TRBD1	TGCGCCAGTAGGGACAGCATTTACGAGCAGTACTTC	CASRDSIYEQYF
TRBV7-2	TRBJ2-1	16	.	TRBD2	TGTGCCAGCAGTCCATCTGCGGCGGGAGGCTCCCATGAGCAGTTCTTC	CASSPSAAGGSHEQFF
TRBV30	TRBJ1-4	16	once	TRBD1	TGTGCCCCCCCGGACAGGGGGTTGTCTAGTTATGAAAAACTGTTTTTT	CAPPDRGLSSYEKLFF
TRBV9	TRBJ2-7	15	.	.	TGTGCCAGCAGCGTAAGTTCTACCTTCGGCTACGAGCAGTACTTC	CASSVSSTFGYEQYF
TRBV2	TRBJ2-1	13	once	.	TGTGCCAGCAGGGTAGTCGTACCCAATGAGCAGTTCTTC	CASRVVVPNEQFF
TRBV18	TRBJ1-4	15	.	.	TGTGCCAGCTCGCCGGACTCCCCAACTAATGAAAAACTGTTTTTT	CASSPDSPTNEKLFF
TRBV2	TRBJ1-1	16	.	.	TGTGCCAGCAGTGAAGCGCTTCGGCAGGTGAACACTGAAGCTTTCTTT	CASSEALRQVNTEAFF
TRBV28	TRBJ1-3	15	once	.	TGTGCCAGCAGTCCTCCTGGGGCGGCGGGAAACACCATATATTTT	CASSPPGAAGNTIYF
TRBV5-1	TRBJ1-1	16	.	TRBD1	TGCGCCAGCAGCTTGGACCCCAGGGGGCAGGGAACTGAAGCTTTCTTT	CASSLDPRGQGTEAFF
TRBV5-1	TRBJ2-1	16	.	TRBD2	TGCGCCAGCAGCTTGGGACTAGCGGGAGGAACCAATGAGCAGTTCTTC	CASSLGLAGGTNEQFF
TRBV2	TRBJ2-1	11	few	.	TGTGCCAGCCAGACCGACAATGAGCAGTTCTTC	CASQTDNEQFF
TRBV7-3	TRBJ2-5	13	.	TRBD1	TGTGCCAGCGGACAGGGGGCAACCGAGACCCAGTACTTC	CASGQGATETQYF
TRBV30	TRBJ1-1	14	.	TRBD1	TGTGCCTGGAGTACGGGACAGATCAACACTGAAGCTTTCTTT	CAWSTGQINTEAFF
TRBV19	TRBJ2-3	16	.	TRBD2	TGTGCCAGTAGTTTTATAGCGGGAGGGGGCACAGATACGCAGTATTTT	CASSFIAGGGTDTQYF
TRBV15	TRBJ2-5	18	.	TRBD2	TGTGCCACCAGCAGTTCCCGACTAGCGGGAGGCAGACCGGAGACCCAGTACTTC	CATSSSRLAGGRPETQYF
TRBV19	TRBJ2-3	14	.	TRBD2	TGTGCCAGTAGTATTGCGGGAGGGCCCGATACGCAGTATTTT	CASSIAGGPDTQYF
TRBV20-1	TRBJ2-7	11	.	.	TGCAGCCTAGGGGGGGTCTACGAGCAGTACTTC	CSLGGVYEQYF
TRBV6-5	TRBJ1-5	16	.	.	TGTGCCAGCAGTTACGATCGGACCGTGGGCCATCAGCCCCAGCATTTT	CASSYDRTVGHQPQHF
TRBV5-1	TRBJ1-1	16	.	.	TGCGCCAGCAGCTTGGAATGGTCAACCGTGAACACTGAAGCTTTCTTT	CASSLEWSTVNTEAFF
TRBV6-5	TRBJ2-1	14	.	TRBD2	TGTGCCAGCAGAAGACTAGCGGGTCTGAATGAGCAGTTCTTC	CASRRLAGLNEQFF
TRBV7-3	TRBJ2-6	14	.	.	TGTGCCAGCAGCCGGGATCGGATGGCCAACGTCCTGACTTTC	CASSRDRMANVLTF
TRBV11-2	TRBJ1-2	13	.	.	TGTGCCAGCAGCCCTACAGGGAAGGGAGGCTACACCTTC	CASSPTGKGGYTF
TRBV5-4	TRBJ1-1	15	.	.	TGTGCCAGCAGCTGGGTGGGAGGCGGGAACACTGAAGCTTTCTTT	CASSWVGGGNTEAFF
TRBV9	TRBJ1-2	15	.	TRBD1	TGTGCCAGCAGCGTGGGGACAGATATAGGGGGAGGCTACACCTTC	CASSVGTDIGGGYTF
TRBV18	TRBJ2-1	14	.	TRBD2	TGTGCCAGCTCACGAGGACTAGCGGGCAATGAGCAGTTCTTC	CASSRGLAGNEQFF
TRBV5-1	TRBJ2-1	14	.	.	TGCGCCAGCAGCTTGGCCGTCGGCTATAATGAGCAGTTCTTC	CASSLAVGYNEQFF
TRBV5-4	TRBJ2-5	13	.	.	TGTGCCAGCAGAAGACCTAGCGCGGAGACCCAGTACTTC	CASRRPSAETQYF
TRBV30	TRBJ2-7	12	.	.	TGTGCCTGGAGTGAAGGGGGCTACGAGCAGTACTTC	CAWSEGGYEQYF
TRBV5-1	TRBJ1-1	15	.	.	TGCGCCAGCAGCTTGGGGGAACCCCCGAACACTGAAGCTTTCTTT	CASSLGEPPNTEAFF
TRBV28	TRBJ1-4	15	.	.	TGTGCCAGCAGTCTCCAGGGTTTCACTAATGAAAAACTGTTTTTT	CASSLQGFTNEKLFF
TRBV2	TRBJ1-3	13	once	.	TGTGCCACCCTGTTAGGGTCCGGAAACACCATATATTTT	CATLLGSGNTIYF
TRBV2	TRBJ1-5	15	few	.	TGTGCCAGCAGTCCCTTTGGGGGGAGCAATCAGCCCCAGCATTTT	CASSPFGGSNQPQHF
TRBV28	TRBJ2-1	13	once	TRBD2	TGTGCCAGCAGCCCCACTAGCGGGAGGCATCAGTTCTTC	CASSPTSGRHQFF
TRBV28	TRBJ2-1	13	.	.	TGTGCCAGCAGACGGGGCCCCTTGAGTGAGCAGTTCTTC	CASRRGPLSEQFF
TRBV18	TRBJ1-6	16	.	.	TGTGCCAGCTCACCAGAACAGGCCATTAATAATTCACCCCTCCACTTT	CASSPEQAINNSPLHF